This is a list of T cell receptor beta chains from one sample in a study of T cells in Graves' hyperthyroidism and ophthalmopathy. TCRdb analysed the multiplex PCR reads with MiXCR anew, one entry per CDR3 protein. The table lists about 640,000 distinct CDR3 sequences, 45% of them singletons, with less than 9% in the top ten. The source material was peripheral blood or thyroid tissue (not recorded which). The receptor source for this set is an adult man with Graves' disease, either hyperthyroidism or ophthalmopathy (not recorded which). Both conserved end residues are part of each CDR3. Fields, in order: J gene, V gene, clone size, D gene, CDR3 protein, CDR3 DNA. D genes are given only for firm matches. Rows may omit the clone size; those that give it use once, few, many or a size class.

TRBJ2-7 | TRBV7-2 | - | TRBD2 | CASSLLGGRDEQYF | TGTGCCAGCAGCTTGCTGGGGGGGAGGGACGAGCAGTACTTC
TRBJ1-5 | TRBV7-6 | - | - | CASRKGEQPQHF | TGTGCCAGCAGGAAGGGCGAACAGCCCCAGCATTTT
TRBJ1-2 | TRBV7-2 | - | TRBD1 | CASSPAGTGLSDYYGYTF | TGTGCCAGCAGCCCCGCCGGGACAGGCCTGTCAGATTACTATGGCTACACCTTC
TRBJ1-2 | TRBV7-9 | - | - | CASSLDTLRGGGYTF | TGTGCCAGCAGCTTAGATACATTGAGGGGTGGAGGCTACACCTTC
TRBJ2-6 | TRBV20-1 | - | - | CSAAPGDNVLTF | TGCAGTGCTGCCCCCGGGGACAACGTCCTGACTTTC
TRBJ1-1 | TRBV6-5 | - | - | CASSSPPGGGGTEAFF | TGTGCCAGCAGTTCCCCCCCGGGGGGAGGGGGAACTGAAGCTTTCTTT
TRBJ1-2 | TRBV12-3/TRBV12-4 | - | - | CASSYPLGAEKGYTF | TGTGCCAGCAGTTACCCATTGGGTGCGGAAAAAGGCTACACCTTC
TRBJ1-2 | TRBV12-3/TRBV12-4 | many | TRBD1 | CASSQQGYDYGYTF | TGTGCCAGCAGTCAACAGGGGTACGACTATGGCTACACCTTC
TRBJ2-5 | TRBV7-9 | - | - | CASSRVADQETQYF | TGTGCCAGCAGCCGCGTAGCGGACCAAGAGACCCAGTACTTC
TRBJ1-1 | TRBV15 | many | - | CATSRDRGRTEAFF | TGTGCCACCAGCAGAGATCGGGGAAGGACTGAAGCTTTCTTT
TRBJ2-6 | TRBV15 | - | - | CATSSGLGGAYVLTF | TGTGCCACCAGCAGCGGACTTGGCGGAGCCTACGTCCTGACTTTC
TRBJ2-5 | TRBV7-8 | - | - | CASTTTGHVETQYF | TGTGCCAGCACCACAACAGGTCATGTCGAGACCCAGTACTTC
TRBJ1-4 | TRBV9 | - | - | CASSVVGGWGEKLFF | TGTGCCAGCAGCGTAGTAGGAGGGTGGGGTGAAAAACTGTTTTTT
TRBJ2-3 | TRBV29-1 | few | - | CSVAPRYTDTQYF | TGCAGCGTGGCCCCAAGATACACAGATACGCAGTATTTT
TRBJ1-2 | TRBV19 | - | - | CASSLGRGGGSYGYTF | TGTGCCAGTAGTTTAGGCCGCGGGGGAGGGTCGTATGGCTACACCTTC
TRBJ1-1 | TRBV15 | many | - | CATSSHRGDLEAFF | TGTGCCACCAGCTCCCATCGGGGTGATCTCGAAGCTTTCTTT
TRBJ1-2 | TRBV9 | - | TRBD1 | CASSVGDRLAKYGYTF | TGTGCCAGCAGCGTTGGGGACAGGTTAGCCAAATACGGCTACACCTTC
TRBJ2-7 | TRBV7-2 | few | TRBD2 | CASSFGGSNRYEQYF | TGTGCCAGCAGCTTTGGCGGGAGTAACCGCTACGAGCAGTACTTC
TRBJ1-6 | TRBV7-8 | few | - | CASSLVGVYSPLHF | TGTGCCAGCAGCTTGGTAGGGGTATATTCACCCCTCCACTTT
TRBJ2-5 | TRBV7-8 | many | TRBD1 | CASSLDRGGETQYF | TGTGCCAGCAGCTTGGACAGGGGTGGAGAGACCCAGTACTTC